Here is one TCR beta chain with its context. When ophthalmopathy did not progress within 18 months, Graves' hyperthyroidism was considered stable. The CDR3 runs to 14 residues. Germline V CDR1 and CDR2: SEHNR, FQNEAQ (reference sequence). V was clipped by 1 base and J by 5 bases, with 11 bases between them. These data are taken from a study of T cells in Graves' hyperthyroidism and ophthalmopathy. Authors of the study amplified TCR beta CDR3 regions from RNA transcripts. A set of HTBI primers served as the primers for a first-round RT-PCR of the TCR CDR3. TCRdb reprocessed the multiplex PCR reads via MiXCR and lists one record per CDR3 protein. Of roughly 700,000 distinct CDR3 sequences in the sample, about 14% were seen once.

What was sequenced was blood. The clonotype comes from a woman aged 18-30 years with Graves' hyperthyroidism. The chain couples TRBV7-9 to TRBJ2-5, with no clear D. In nucleotides, the CDR3 is TGTGCCAGCAGCTTAGTGCGAGAACGGGAGACCCAGTACTTC. This gives the protein CASSLVRERETQYF.